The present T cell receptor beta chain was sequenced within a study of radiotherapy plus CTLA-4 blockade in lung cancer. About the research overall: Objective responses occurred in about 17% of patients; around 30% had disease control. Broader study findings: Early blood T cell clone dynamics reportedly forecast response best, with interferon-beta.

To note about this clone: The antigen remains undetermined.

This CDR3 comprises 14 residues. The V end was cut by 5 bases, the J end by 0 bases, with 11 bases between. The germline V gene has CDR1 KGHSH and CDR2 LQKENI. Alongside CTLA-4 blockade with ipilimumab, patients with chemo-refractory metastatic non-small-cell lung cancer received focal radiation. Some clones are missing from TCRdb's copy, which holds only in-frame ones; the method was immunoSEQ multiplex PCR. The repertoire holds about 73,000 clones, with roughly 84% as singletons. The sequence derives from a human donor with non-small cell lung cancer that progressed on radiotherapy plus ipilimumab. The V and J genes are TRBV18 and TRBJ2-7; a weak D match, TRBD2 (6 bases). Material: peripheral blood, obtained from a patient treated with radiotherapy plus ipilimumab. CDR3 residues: CASSASASSYEQYF. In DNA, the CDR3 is TGTGCCAGCTCAGCTAGCGCGAGCTCCTACGAGCAGTACTTC.